These T cell receptor beta chains were read from a single sample in a study of identical twins. TCRdb reprocessed the 5' RACE reads with MiXCR, giving one entry per CDR3 protein. There are some 1,600,000 distinct CDR3 sequences in the sample; more than 30% occur only once, and about 0.27% lies in the top ten. Sequenced material: cord blood. All receptors come from a newborn girl in good health. Each CDR3 is given with its conserved first and last residue. The D gene is left open where the match is weak. The size of a clone is reported for some rows only, either as once, few or many, or as a class for expanded clones.

CDR3nt: TGTGCCAGCAGTTCGGCTAGCGGGAGGAAGTACACCGGGGAGCTGTTTTTT; CDR3aa: CASSSASGRKYTGELFF; d_gene: TRBD2; j_gene: TRBJ2-2; v_gene: TRBV4-2; len: 17; abundance: .
CDR3nt: TGTGCCATCAGGGAGCTATGGAATGAGCAGTTCTTC; CDR3aa: CAIRELWNEQFF; d_gene: .; j_gene: TRBJ2-1; v_gene: TRBV10-3; len: 12; abundance: .
CDR3nt: TGTGCCAGCAGCTTAGAGGTGACAGGGGGGGACACTGAAGCTTTCTTT; CDR3aa: CASSLEVTGGDTEAFF; d_gene: TRBD1; j_gene: TRBJ1-1; v_gene: TRBV11-2; len: 16; abundance: few
CDR3nt: TGTGCCAGCACCTTAGATCCCAGGGCTAACTATGGCTACACCTTC; CDR3aa: CASTLDPRANYGYTF; d_gene: .; j_gene: TRBJ1-2; v_gene: TRBV11-2; len: 15; abundance: many
CDR3nt: TGTGCCAGCAGTTTCGGACACCCCCTAGGGCAGTTCTTC; CDR3aa: CASSFGHPLGQFF; d_gene: .; j_gene: TRBJ2-1; v_gene: TRBV28; len: 13; abundance: few
CDR3nt: TGTGCCAGCAGTGGACTAGCGGGAGCCCCCAATGAGCAGTTCTTC; CDR3aa: CASSGLAGAPNEQFF; d_gene: TRBD2; j_gene: TRBJ2-1; v_gene: TRBV6-1; len: 15; abundance: few
CDR3nt: TGTGCCAGCAGCCAAGGGGGACTAGCGGGATACAATGAGCAGTACTTC; CDR3aa: CASSQGGLAGYNEQYF; d_gene: TRBD2; j_gene: TRBJ2-5; v_gene: TRBV3-1; len: 16; abundance: .
CDR3nt: TGTGCCAGCAGCCGAAACAGGGCCCCACACTCTAACTATGGCTACACCTTC; CDR3aa: CASSRNRAPHSNYGYTF; d_gene: .; j_gene: TRBJ1-2; v_gene: TRBV21-1; len: 17; abundance: few
CDR3nt: TGTGCCATCAGTGATGAAAGAGGGAACAATCAGCCCCAGCATTTT; CDR3aa: CAISDERGNNQPQHF; d_gene: .; j_gene: TRBJ1-5; v_gene: TRBV10-3; len: 15; abundance: .
CDR3nt: TGTGCCAGCGGTCAGGGTACAGGTACGGGGTATTTT; CDR3aa: CASGQGTGTGYF; d_gene: .; j_gene: TRBJ2-3; v_gene: TRBV6-1; len: 12; abundance: .
CDR3nt: TGTGCCAGTAGTATAGCCCCGACAACGTCCTACGAGCAGTACTTC; CDR3aa: CASSIAPTTSYEQYF; d_gene: .; j_gene: TRBJ2-7; v_gene: TRBV19; len: 15; abundance: .
CDR3nt: TGTGCCAGCAGCCCCCTGACAGAAGACTATGGCTACACCTTC; CDR3aa: CASSPLTEDYGYTF; d_gene: .; j_gene: TRBJ1-2; v_gene: TRBV5-6; len: 14; abundance: .
CDR3nt: TGTGCCAGCAGCCCGACAGGGTTTGACGGGGAGCTGTTTTTT; CDR3aa: CASSPTGFDGELFF; d_gene: TRBD1; j_gene: TRBJ2-2; v_gene: TRBV5-6; len: 14; abundance: .
CDR3nt: TGCGCCAGCAGCCCGGGGACGGCTAATAGCAATCAGCCCCAGCATTTT; CDR3aa: CASSPGTANSNQPQHF; d_gene: .; j_gene: TRBJ1-5; v_gene: TRBV5-1; len: 16; abundance: many
CDR3nt: TGCAGTGCTCCCAGCGTAGGCACAGATACGCAGTATTTT; CDR3aa: CSAPSVGTDTQYF; d_gene: .; j_gene: TRBJ2-3; v_gene: TRBV20-1; len: 13; abundance: .
CDR3nt: TGTGCCAGCAGCCGGTGGACTAGCGGGGACACAGATACGCAGTATTTT; CDR3aa: CASSRWTSGDTDTQYF; d_gene: TRBD2; j_gene: TRBJ2-3; v_gene: TRBV3-1; len: 16; abundance: .
CDR3nt: TGTGCCAGCAGTTCCCACACCGGTGAAGAGACCCAGTACTTC; CDR3aa: CASSSHTGEETQYF; d_gene: .; j_gene: TRBJ2-5; v_gene: TRBV28; len: 14; abundance: .
CDR3nt: TGTGCCAGCAGCTTACCGGGCCAGTTCAGCGCTGAAGCTTTCTTT; CDR3aa: CASSLPGQFSAEAFF; d_gene: .; j_gene: TRBJ1-1; v_gene: TRBV11-1; len: 15; abundance: few
CDR3nt: TGTGCCATCGGAGCTTCTCACGGAGCTGACACTGAAGCTTTCTTT; CDR3aa: CAIGASHGADTEAFF; d_gene: .; j_gene: TRBJ1-1; v_gene: TRBV10-3; len: 15; abundance: .
CDR3nt: TGCAGTGCTAGAGATGGGGGACTAGCGGGAGTCTACGAGCAGTACTTC; CDR3aa: CSARDGGLAGVYEQYF; d_gene: TRBD2; j_gene: TRBJ2-7; v_gene: TRBV20-1; len: 16; abundance: .
CDR3nt: TGTGCCAGCAGCACCTTAACAGGGTATGGCTACACCTTC; CDR3aa: CASSTLTGYGYTF; d_gene: .; j_gene: TRBJ1-2; v_gene: TRBV12-3/TRBV12-4; len: 13; abundance: few
CDR3nt: TGTGCCAGCAGCTTAGTTCCTAGCGGGGGGGATGCTAGCACAGATACACAGTATTTT; CDR3aa: CASSLVPSGGDASTDTQYF; d_gene: TRBD2; j_gene: TRBJ2-3; v_gene: TRBV7-2; len: 19; abundance: .
CDR3nt: TGTGCCAGCAGCCAACCGAGGGGGCACCGCAATGAGCAGTACTTC; CDR3aa: CASSQPRGHRNEQYF; d_gene: TRBD1; j_gene: TRBJ2-5; v_gene: TRBV4-2; len: 15; abundance: .
CDR3nt: TGCGCCAGCAGCTCGGGGGGGGATCTCTACAATGAGCAGTTCTTC; CDR3aa: CASSSGGDLYNEQFF; d_gene: TRBD2; j_gene: TRBJ2-1; v_gene: TRBV5-1; len: 15; abundance: .
CDR3nt: TGTGCCAGCAGCTCTTCTCGGATTTCCTACGAGCAGTACTTC; CDR3aa: CASSSSRISYEQYF; d_gene: .; j_gene: TRBJ2-7; v_gene: TRBV7-9; len: 14; abundance: .